This TCR beta chain was sequenced in a study of blood T cell repertoires in COVID-19. Repertoires were generated with immunoSEQ multiplex PCR, while TCRdb's copy carries only in-frame clones and drops some. The data hold some 260,000 clones, with about three quarters observed a single time. Germline assignment: CDR1 SGHRS and CDR2 YFSETQ. CDR3 length equals 14 residues. Trimming removed 4 bases from V and 0 bases from J; junction bases left unmatched: 4. The chain recombines TRBV5-1 with TRBJ2-7; 7 nucleotides line up with TRBD1. The receptor was isolated from an elderly woman with acute or convalescent COVID-19. Sequenced material: peripheral blood. CDR3 loop: CASSIQGTSYEQYF. The CDR3, as DNA: TGCGCCAGCAGCATACAGGGGACCTCCTACGAGCAGTACTTC.